These 13 T cell receptor beta chains were all obtained from the same sample, sequenced in a study of T-cell reconstitution after alpha-beta-depleted transplantation in children. Preparation of the TCRbeta library was carried out with unique molecular identifiers. TCRdb re-called the PCR reads through MiXCR, storing one row per CDR3 protein. Of around 490,000 distinct CDR3 sequences in the sample, about an eighth were seen once. The specimen comprised PBMCs, mostly from graft donor cells, sampled 180 days after TCRalphabeta/CD19-depleted stem cell transplant. The receptor source for this set is a female patient aged 2-15 years who had a stem cell transplant for aplastic anemia, so the T cells may come from the graft donor.

The CDR3 here is CASTRPGYEQYF. The DNA for the CDR3 is TGTGCCAGCACTCGACCCGGCTACGAGCAGTACTTC. V and J are TRBV6-2 or TRBV6-3 and TRBJ2-7; D unclear. V shed 7 bases and J shed 3 bases, with 10 bases lying between them. Germline lookup yields CDR1 MNHEY and CDR2 SVGEGT. The CDR3 extends over 12 amino acids.

This clonotype occurred a few times. This chain connects TRBV7-3 to TRBJ2-2; D is uncertain. Trimming stripped 5 bases from V and 2 bases from J, with 9 bases between. CDR1 and CDR2 (germline): SGHTA, FQGTGA. The CDR3 is made up of 14 amino acids. The CDR3: CASSPVGNTGELFF. In DNA form, the CDR3 reads TGTGCCAGCAGCCCGGTTGGAAACACCGGGGAGCTGTTTTTT.

The chain joins TRBV12-3 or TRBV12-4 to TRBJ2-5, with 14 bases aligning to TRBD2. The CDR3 consists of 18 residues. The V segment lost 5 bases and the J segment 4 bases; nucleotides outside the gene matches: 12. CDR3 loop: CASSPPGLAGVGRETQYF. Here the CDR3 DNA reads TGTGCCAGCAGTCCGCCGGGACTAGCGGGAGTCGGGAGAGAGACCCAGTACTTC.

This clonotype has just a few counts. The rearrangement uses TRBV7-2 and TRBJ2-7; D assignment may be TRBD1 or TRBD2 (5 bases each). The CDR3 is 15 amino acids. The germline CDR1 and CDR2 sequences are SGHTA and FQGNSA. V lost 3 bases and J lost 2, with 14 bases in between. CDR3 region: CASSFSGLTAYEQYF. CDR3 nucleotide sequence: TGTGCCAGCAGCTTTTCGGGGCTGACAGCCTACGAGCAGTACTTC.

The sample holds a few counts of this clonotype. The CDR3 reads CASSYGNPYQETQYF. The CDR3 bases are TGTGCCAGCAGTTACGGAAACCCGTACCAAGAGACCCAGTACTTC. This rearrangement joins TRBV6-5 to TRBJ2-5; D gene unclear. Per germline, CDR1 MNHEY and CDR2 SVGAGI. The CDR3 runs to 15 residues. V dropped 2 bases and J dropped 0 bases, with 10 bases sitting between them.

The chain uses TRBV6-5 and TRBJ2-1, with D uncertain. The V gene's germline CDR1 is MNHEY and CDR2 SVGAGI. This CDR3 region has 14 residues. V was cut by 4 bases and J by 6 bases, with 13 bases left in between. CDR3 protein: CASSCPPETNEQFF. Written as DNA, the CDR3 is TGTGCCAGCAGTTGCCCCCCCGAGACCAATGAGCAGTTCTTC.

This chain uses TRBV30 with TRBJ1-1; 7 bases map to TRBD1. The CDR3 runs to 12 residues. V was clipped by 3 bases and J by 4 bases; unmatched bases: 2. Germline assignment: CDR1 GTSNPN and CDR2 SVGIG (reference sequence). CDR3 residues: CAWRDRVTEAFF. CDR3 DNA sequence: TGTGCCTGGAGAGACAGGGTCACTGAAGCTTTCTTT.

V and J are TRBV11-1 and TRBJ2-3; 15 positions match TRBD2. J lost 0 bases, V lost 3 bases, and 4 bases had no gene match. CDR3 size: 18 residues. Germline CDR1 SGHAT, CDR2 FQDESV (reference sequence). The CDR3 DNA is TGTGCCAGCAGCTTGGGACTAGCGGGAGGAGAGAGCACAGATACGCAGTATTTT. It codes for CASSLGLAGGESTDTQYF.

The chain uses TRBV28 and TRBJ1-2; 7 bases line up with TRBD1. CDR3 length equals 15 residues. Germline CDR1 MDHEN, CDR2 SYDVKM. Germline trimming cut 8 bases from V and 4 bases from J; bases unmatched to any gene: 13. This CDR3 reads CASGRWDRPPYGYTF. CDR3 in DNA: TGTGCCAGCGGCCGATGGGACAGACCTCCCTATGGCTACACCTTC.

This clonotype was detected only a few times. This rearrangement joins TRBV27 to TRBJ1-1; D call uncertain. This CDR3 has 13 residues. V dropped 5 bases and J dropped 8 bases, with 15 bases sitting between them. Germline-derived CDR1 and CDR2 are MNHEY and SMNVEV (reference sequence). The CDR3 loop reads CASSPYPPWEAFF. CDR3 nucleotides: TGTGCCAGCAGTCCCTACCCTCCGTGGGAAGCTTTCTTT.

This clonotype has more than one count but fewer than ten. The V gene is TRBV6-5, the J gene TRBJ1-1; TRBD1 matches at 9 bases. The CDR3 is 19 residues long. Germline V lookup: CDR1 MNHEY, CDR2 SVGAGI. The V and J ends lost 0 bases and 1 base, in that order; junction bases with no gene match: 12. CDR3 sequence reads: CASSYSPGQGGVWNTEAFF. The CDR3 region has the DNA TGTGCCAGCAGTTACTCTCCGGGACAGGGTGGCGTTTGGAACACTGAAGCTTTCTTT.

In this sample, this clonotype turned up a few times. The chain links TRBV12-3 or TRBV12-4 to TRBJ1-5; weak D call: TRBD1 (6 bases). This CDR3 is built from 16 residues. The germline V and J ends were trimmed by 1 base and 6 bases, with 16 bases remaining between them. CDR3 bases: TGTGCCAGCAGTTTAGGAGTTTGGGGGGCAAGTCAGCCCCAGCATTTT. The encoded protein is CASSLGVWGASQPQHF.

This clonotype appeared many times. The chain is built from TRBV10-3 and TRBJ2-7; D unclear. CDR3 size: 12 residues. The germline V and J ends were trimmed by 5 bases and 6 bases, with 11 bases remaining between them. Germline V gene sequence: CDR1 ENHRY, CDR2 SYGVKD. In DNA form, the CDR3 reads TGTGCCATCAGTCCCCTGGCAGGCGAGCAGTACTTC. It yields the protein CAISPLAGEQYF.